The 29 T cell receptor beta chains presented below share a single source sample, sequenced in a study of T cell clonotyping in hematopoietic cell transplantation. The assay was immunoSEQ multiplex PCR, and TCRdb's table has in-frame clones only and misses some. The sample lists under 7,500 clones; roughly 89% were seen once. The specimen was peripheral blood mononuclear cells, collected 100 days after allogeneic stem cell transplant. Every receptor here comes from a male patient aged 35 to 55 who had an allogeneic stem cell transplant from an unrelated donor, so the T cells may come from the graft donor. Some clones in this sample may be carry-over from other donors' samples.

CDR3 bases: TGTGCCAGCAATCCTTTAGGGGGCACTGAAGCTTTCTTT. It is translated as CASNPLGGTEAFF. This chain joins TRBV5-6 and TRBJ1-1, with a possible D match to TRBD1 (6 bases). V dropped 6 bases and J dropped 4 bases, with 13 bases sitting between them. This CDR3 spans 13 amino acids. In germline, CDR1 is SGHDT, CDR2 YYEEEE. The complete variable domain, with remaining parts taken from reference TRBV5-6 and TRBJ1-1, reads DAGVTQSPTHLIKTRGQQVTLRCSPKSGHDTVSWYQQALGQGPQFIFQYYEEEERQRGNFPDRFSGHQFPNYSSELNVNALLLGDSALYLCASNPLGGTEAFFGQGTRLTVV.

The CDR3 loop reads CASSLDRGYGYTF. CDR3 nucleotides: TGTGCCAGCAGCTTAGACAGGGGCTATGGCTACACCTTC. The genes are TRBV11-2 and TRBJ1-2, with a possible D match to TRBD1 (6 bases). The CDR3 has 13 amino acids. From germline, CDR1 is SGHAT and CDR2 FQNNGV. Trimming took 0 bases from V and 4 from J, leaving 6 bases between them.

The chain couples TRBV5-1 to TRBJ1-5; D is unclear. V lost 0 bases and J lost 7, with 2 bases in between. The germline CDR1 and CDR2 sequences are SGHRS and YFSETQ. The CDR3 is made up of 11 amino acids. The CDR3 here is CASSLVQPQHF. Written as DNA, the CDR3 is TGCGCCAGCAGCTTGGTGCAGCCCCAGCATTTT.

The chain has TRBV7-2 and TRBJ1-2, with D possibly matching TRBD1 (6 bases). V shed 3 bases and J shed 3 bases, with 14 bases lying between them. The length of the CDR3 is 15 residues. Germline V CDR1 and CDR2: SGHTA, FQGNSA. CDR3 nucleotide sequence: TGTGCCAGCAGCTTGTCGAGGGGGAGCGACTATGGCTACACCTTC. Protein sequence: CASSLSRGSDYGYTF.

The rearrangement joins TRBV30 to TRBJ2-1; D unresolved. The CDR3 has 11 amino acids. V was clipped by 0 bases and J by 8 bases, with 5 bases between them. CDR1 GTSNPN and CDR2 SVGIG come from the germline V gene (reference sequence). CDR3 protein: CAWSVADEQFF. CDR3 nucleotides: TGTGCCTGGAGTGTAGCTGATGAGCAGTTCTTC.

The CDR3 here is CASIFRGPMNTEAFF. For the CDR3, the DNA is TGTGCCAGCATCTTCAGGGGGCCAATGAACACTGAAGCTTTCTTT. J is TRBJ1-1 and V is TRBV6-1, with 8 nucleotides matching TRBD1. Germline V CDR1 and CDR2: MNHNS, SASEGT. J was trimmed by 0 bases and V by 7 bases; bases with no gene match: 7. CDR3 length: 15 amino acids.

The genes are TRBV30 and TRBJ1-1; D gene ambiguous. This CDR3 has 14 residues. V was trimmed by 5 bases and J by 0 bases, leaving 13 bases between them. CDR1 is GTSNPN, CDR2 SVGIG, per germline (reference sequence). CDR3 sequence (DNA): TGTGCCTGGGACCGAAAGGGAATGAACACTGAAGCTTTCTTT. Amino acids: CAWDRKGMNTEAFF.

The chain joins TRBV28 to TRBJ1-5, with D perhaps matching TRBD1 (5 bases). Germline loops: CDR1 MDHEN, CDR2 SYDVKM. Deletions cut 3 bases from V and 1 base from J, with 16 bases between. The CDR3 has 17 residues. The CDR3 loop is CASSFWGGQISNQPQHF. The DNA for the CDR3 is TGTGCCAGCAGTTTTTGGGGCGGGCAGATCAGCAATCAGCCCCAGCATTTT.

This rearrangement joins TRBV5-6 to TRBJ1-3; D not resolved. This CDR3 is built from 15 residues. V was trimmed by 0 bases and J by 2 bases, leaving 9 bases between them. Looked up from germline, CDR1 is SGHDT and CDR2 is YYEEEE. The CDR3 loop is CASSLVTEPGNTIYF. The DNA of the CDR3 is TGTGCCAGCAGCTTGGTAACAGAACCTGGAAACACCATATATTTT.

The chain uses TRBV28 and TRBJ2-5; a possible D gene is TRBD2 (5 bases). Germline values: CDR1 MDHEN, CDR2 SYDVKM. The CDR3 length is 16 residues. Trimming removed 6 bases at V and 5 bases at J, with 22 bases between. The CDR3 protein is CASSPWGVDGGETQYF. The CDR3 DNA reads as TGTGCCAGCAGCCCTTGGGGAGTAGACGGCGGGGAGACCCAGTACTTC.

The genes are TRBV7-6 and TRBJ2-7; D not resolved. V dropped 1 base and J dropped 0 bases, with 7 bases sitting between them. CDR3 size: 14 residues. Germline V gene data show CDR1 as SGHVS and CDR2 as FNYEAQ. The CDR3 DNA reads as TGTGCCAGCAGCTTAGACCCCCGCTCCTACGAGCAGTACTTC. Protein product: CASSLDPRSYEQYF.

This chain connects TRBV27 to TRBJ1-3; possibly TRBD1 for D (5 bases). The germline V gene encodes CDR1 MNHEY and CDR2 SMNVEV (reference sequence). This CDR3 is 16 amino acids long. Trimming cost V 5 bases and J 0 bases, with 14 bases left between them. CDR3 in DNA: TGTGCCAGCAGTCAACGGGGGTTTCCCTCTGGAAACACCATATATTTT. Its protein product is CASSQRGFPSGNTIYF.

Within the sample, this clone is large. The chain uses TRBV10-3 and TRBJ1-1; possible D gene TRBD1, 6 bases. V shed 6 bases and J shed 1 base, with 15 bases lying between them. Germline V gene lookup returns CDR1 ENHRY and CDR2 SYGVKD. The CDR3 runs 15 residues. In DNA form, the CDR3 reads TGTGCCATCAGGACCCCAGACAGGCAGAACACTGAAGCTTTCTTT. It codes for CAIRTPDRQNTEAFF.

The J gene is TRBJ1-2, the V gene TRBV29-1; D perhaps matches TRBD1 (6 bases). There are 11 residues in the CDR3. CDR1 is SQVTM and CDR2 is ANQGSEA in the germline V gene. The V end was cut by 6 bases, the J end by 6 bases, with 11 bases between. DNA for the CDR3: TGCAGCGTCGCTGGACAGAATGGCTACACCTTC. Residues: CSVAGQNGYTF.

The chain joins TRBV7-6 to TRBJ2-7; 8 bases match TRBD2. V was clipped by 2 bases and J by 1 base; unmatched bases: 4. The CDR3 covers 15 residues. CDR1 and CDR2 from the germline V gene are SGHVS and FNYEAQ. As DNA, the CDR3 is TGTGCCAGCAGCTTAATTGTAGCGGGGTCCTACGAGCAGTACTTC. Protein product: CASSLIVAGSYEQYF.

V gene TRBV7-2 combines with J gene TRBJ1-1; no firm D call. Germline CDR1 SGHTA, CDR2 FQGNSA. Trimming stripped 5 bases from V and 1 base from J, with 11 bases between. CDR3 length equals 14 residues. CDR3 sequence (DNA): TGTGCCAGCAGCCCCGCCTCATCGAACACTGAAGCTTTCTTT. Its translation: CASSPASSNTEAFF. The full variable domain, rest sourced from reference TRBV7-2 and TRBJ1-1, is GAGVSQSPSNKVTEKGKDVELRCDPISGHTALYWYRQSLGQGLEFLIYFQGNSAPDKSGLPSDRFSAERTGGSVSTLTIQRTQQEDSAVYLCASSPASSNTEAFFGQGTRLTVV.

CDR3 bases: TGTGCCAGCAGCTTAGCTGGGTCCCTGGGGACCCAGTACTTC. Amino acids: CASSLAGSLGTQYF. The chain recombines TRBV11-3 with TRBJ2-5; the D is unclear. CDR3 length: 14 residues. Looked up from germline, CDR1 is SGHNT and CDR2 is YENEEA. V lost 1 base to trimming and J lost 7 bases, with 13 bases between them.

The V and J genes are TRBV6-6 and TRBJ2-7; a possible D gene is TRBD1 (5 bases). The CDR3 runs to 15 residues. V was pared by 7 bases and J by 2 bases, with 18 bases between. Germline V gene lookup returns CDR1 MNHNY and CDR2 SVGAGI (reference sequence). This CDR3 is CASTNGPARAYEQYF. As DNA, the CDR3 is TGTGCCAGCACCAATGGGCCAGCCAGGGCCTACGAGCAGTACTTC.

The genes are TRBV7-9 and TRBJ2-1; the D is unclear. This CDR3 has 15 amino acids. With 3 bases removed from V and 6 bases from J, the gap between germline ends came to 15 bases. Per the germline V gene, CDR1 is SEHNR and CDR2 is FQNEAQ (reference sequence). CDR3 nucleotides: TGTGCCAGCAGCTTGAGGTCAGGAGAGGTCAATGAGCAGTTCTTC. This translates into CASSLRSGEVNEQFF.

The chain joins TRBV12-1 to TRBJ2-5; TRBD1, the table's D call, lacks a check against the DNA. TRBV12-1 is deemed a pseudogene. This CDR3 comprises 17 residues. CDR3 in amino acids: CASRSSATGGDQETQYF. CDR3 nucleotide sequence: TGTGCCAGCAGATCTTCCGCAACAGGGGGAGATCAAGAGACCCAGTACTTC.

V gene TRBV2 combines with J gene TRBJ1-5, with D unresolved. V gave up 1 base and J gave up 1 base, with 8 bases separating them. The V gene's germline CDR1 is SNHLY and CDR2 FYNNEI. The CDR3 runs 15 residues. The CDR3 reads CASSEEGDSNQPQHF. The CDR3 bases are TGTGCCAGCAGTGAAGAGGGTGACAGCAATCAGCCCCAGCATTTT.

The rearrangement uses TRBV4-3 and TRBJ2-5; 8 bases align to TRBD1. This CDR3 comprises 13 residues. CDR1 is LGHNA and CDR2 is YSLEER in the germline V gene. The J segment lost 6 bases and the V segment lost 4 bases, leaving 4 bases of the junction unmatched. The CDR3 is CASSPDRGQTQYF. In DNA, the CDR3 is TGCGCCAGCAGCCCTGACAGGGGTCAGACCCAGTACTTC.

This clone was seen once. This rearrangement joins TRBV4-3 to TRBJ1-6, with 9 positions matching TRBD1. Germline V lookup: CDR1 LGHNA, CDR2 YSLEER. This CDR3 spans 16 amino acids. V was clipped by 3 bases and J by 8 bases; unmatched bases: 8. CDR3 in DNA: TGCGCCAGCAGCCAGACCCTACAGGGGGCACATTCACCCCTCCACTTT. Translating it yields CASSQTLQGAHSPLHF.

The chain is built from TRBV27 and TRBJ1-1; a weak D match, TRBD1 (5 bases). V was shortened by 5 bases and J by 5 bases, with 15 bases between the two germline ends. The CDR3 contains 14 residues. Germline V lookup: CDR1 MNHEY, CDR2 SMNVEV (reference sequence). CDR3 loop: CASSPPYGGTEAFF. CDR3 nucleotides: TGTGCCAGCAGTCCCCCGTACGGGGGGACTGAAGCTTTCTTT.

CDR3 in amino acids: CASSGEGNQPQHF. In DNA, the CDR3 is TGTGCCAGCAGTGGGGAAGGCAATCAGCCCCAGCATTTT. The chain links TRBV2 to TRBJ1-5; D is ambiguous. The CDR3 covers 13 residues. The V gene lost 4 bases and the J gene lost 2 bases, with 6 bases spanning the gap. From germline, CDR1 is SNHLY and CDR2 FYNNEI.

The V and J genes are TRBV5-6 and TRBJ2-3; 7 bases line up with TRBD1. Trimming removed 3 bases from V and 2 bases from J; junction bases left unmatched: 3. CDR3 length equals 14 residues. Germline V gene sequence: CDR1 SGHDT, CDR2 YYEEEE. The CDR3 nucleotides read TGTGCCAGCAGCTGGGGACAGCTCACAGATACGCAGTATTTT. It codes for CASSWGQLTDTQYF.

V and J are TRBV5-1 and TRBJ2-3, with a possible D match to TRBD2 (5 bases). Per germline, CDR1 SGHRS and CDR2 YFSETQ. V lost 4 bases to trimming and J lost 5 bases, with 14 bases between them. This CDR3 spans 14 amino acids. CDR3: CASSIGVWGDTQYF. The CDR3 DNA reads TGCGCCAGCAGCATCGGGGTTTGGGGAGATACGCAGTATTTT.

V gene TRBV13 combines with J gene TRBJ2-2; 8 positions match TRBD2. Losses at the gene ends were 8 bases for V and 3 bases for J; bases not matched to a gene: 5. This CDR3 is 14 amino acids long. The germline V gene has CDR1 PRHDT and CDR2 FYEKMQ (reference sequence). The CDR3: CASSRGGYTGELFF. The CDR3 DNA reads TGTGCCAGCTCTCGCGGGGGGTACACCGGGGAGCTGTTTTTT.

The chain employs TRBV25-1 and TRBJ1-4; a possible D gene is TRBD1 (5 bases). Germline CDR1 is MGHDK and CDR2 is SYGVNS. V shed 6 bases and J shed 12 bases, with 11 bases lying between them. The CDR3 length is 11 residues. The CDR3 is CASRHLGELFF. The CDR3 bases are TGTGCCAGCAGACATTTGGGGGAACTGTTTTTT.